The 8 T cell receptor beta chains reported below all come from one sample, sequenced in a study of blood T cell repertoires in COVID-19 (dated by TCRdb to between 2020 and 2021). Libraries were constructed by the immunoSEQ multiplex PCR assay. TCRdb re-hosts the immuneACCESS table, in-frame sequences only. Its copies lack some clones; in the studies checked, an unresolved V gene accounts for under half of them, and the cause for the rest is not known. For this sample there are fewer than 250,000 clones; approximately 91% appear just once. The ten most abundant clones make up 5.5% to 7% of the sample. Sequences were obtained from peripheral blood. All receptors come from a woman in her thirties or forties who had recovered from COVID-19.

The rearrangement links TRBV6-5 to TRBJ2-7, with 9 bases identical to TRBD1. The CDR3 covers 15 residues. CDR1 MNHEY and CDR2 SVGAGI come from the germline V gene. V was clipped by 4 bases and J by 1 base; unmatched bases: 5. This chain's CDR3 is CASSFTGTGSYEQYF. CDR3 nucleotide sequence: TGTGCCAGCAGTTTCACCGGGACAGGGTCCTACGAGCAGTACTTC.

The rearrangement joins TRBV7-9 to TRBJ2-7, with 8 positions matching TRBD2. CDR3 length: 12 amino acids. With V trimmed by 5 bases and J by 5 bases, 2 bases remained unmatched. Germline V CDR1 and CDR2: SEHNR, FQNEAQ (reference sequence). Written as DNA, the CDR3 is TGTGCCAGCAGCCCAGCGGGGGACGAGCAGTACTTC. Translation: CASSPAGDEQYF.

The rearrangement joins TRBV6-5 to TRBJ2-7, with 11 bases fitting TRBD2. CDR1 MNHEY and CDR2 SVGAGI come from the germline V gene. This CDR3 contains 14 residues. V lost 5 bases and J lost 7; bases outside the gene matches: 7. The CDR3 protein is CASSQSSGRSEQYF. In DNA, the CDR3 is TGTGCCAGCAGTCAATCTAGCGGGAGGTCTGAGCAGTACTTC.

This chain uses TRBV3-1 (or the pseudogene TRBV3-2) with TRBJ2-7; D is unclear. Trimming removed 2 bases from V and 3 bases from J, with 5 bases in between. The CDR3 extends over 12 amino acids. CDR1 LGHDT and CDR2 YNNKEL come from the germline V gene (reference sequence). In DNA form, the CDR3 reads TGTGCCAGCAGCCAATCGGTCTACGAGCAGTACTTC. Translated, it gives CASSQSVYEQYF.

The V and J genes are TRBV7-9 and TRBJ2-5; 12 positions match TRBD2. The CDR3 contains 17 residues. V gave up 5 bases and J gave up 2 bases; unmatched junction bases: 9. Germline V gene lookup returns CDR1 SEHNR and CDR2 FQNEAQ (reference sequence). The CDR3 sequence is CASSRQWTSGVQETQYF. The CDR3 DNA sequence: TGTGCCAGCAGCCGTCAATGGACTAGCGGGGTACAAGAGACCCAGTACTTC.

This chain links TRBV5-1 with TRBJ1-4; 11 bases are a match to TRBD1. Germline-derived CDR1 and CDR2 are SGHRS and YFSETQ. CDR3 length: 15 residues. V was clipped by 6 bases and J by 7 bases; unmatched bases: 8. The CDR3 is CASTTLGQGGEKLFF. The CDR3 DNA reads TGCGCCAGCACGACCCTGGGACAGGGGGGTGAAAAACTGTTTTTT.

This chain joins TRBV6-5 and TRBJ2-7; 7 nucleotides align to TRBD2. V shed 4 bases and J 7 bases; nucleotides not matched to a gene: 13. Germline V CDR1 and CDR2: MNHEY, SVGAGI. This CDR3 has 15 amino acids. CDR3 sequence (DNA): TGTGCCAGCAGTTCCGGGGGGACGGGTCCGGGAGAGCAGTACTTC. Translated: CASSSGGTGPGEQYF.

The table lists this clone with a few counts. The chain uses TRBV7-9 and TRBJ2-1, with 8 bases fitting TRBD1. Germline assignment: CDR1 SEHNR and CDR2 FQNEAQ (reference sequence). The trim removed 8 bases at V and 6 bases at J, leaving 6 bases unmatched. The CDR3 is 13 amino acids. The CDR3: CASRQGSGNEQFF. Here the CDR3 DNA reads TGTGCCAGCCGACAGGGGAGCGGCAATGAGCAGTTCTTC.